This entry concerns a single T cell receptor beta chain. Profiled with immunoSEQ multiplex PCR; TCRdb holds only in-frame clones, not every one. Among 85,000 to 100,000 clones listed, 91% were seen once. The source of the sample is a study of T cell changes during pregnancy in multiple sclerosis. The germline V gene has CDR1 SGHNT and CDR2 YYREEE (reference sequence). This CDR3 spans 17 amino acids. The V and J ends lost 3 bases and 0 bases respectively, with 13 bases between them. The sample consisted of peripheral blood, taken before pregnancy. The V and J genes are TRBV5-4 and TRBJ2-6; D remains unclear. The source of this sequence is a female donor with multiple sclerosis, enrolled in a pregnancy study. The DNA of the CDR3 is TGTGCCAGCAGCTCTTTGGTAGAGAGCTCTGGGGCCAACGTCCTGACTTTC. This gives the protein CASSSLVESSGANVLTF.